These 29 T cell receptor beta chains were all obtained from the same sample, sequenced in a study of CD8+CD57+ T cells in acquired aplastic anemia. The study profiled TCR beta VDJ and CDR3 using genomic DNA as template. TCRdb used MiXCR to reprocess the reads, holding one entry per CDR3 protein. The repertoire holds some 98,000 distinct CDR3 sequences, with about 67% as singletons. Only patients with CD8+CD57+ cell expansion on flow cytometry were chosen for sequencing. Specimen: sorted CD4+, CD8+, or CD8+CD57+ T cells (not recorded which) from PBMCs. The receptors shown here come from a human donor with aplastic anemia.

This clonotype has a handful of counts. The rearrangement uses TRBV7-9 and TRBJ1-5; D call uncertain. Germline loops: CDR1 SEHNR, CDR2 FQNEAQ (reference sequence). Trimming shortened V by 1 base and J by 4 bases, and 8 bases separated the two germline ends. CDR3 length equals 14 residues. CDR3 DNA: TGTGCCAGCAGCTTAGATGGGTTTAATCAGCCCCAGCATTTT. It yields the protein CASSLDGFNQPQHF.

This clonotype has a handful of counts. The J gene is TRBJ1-6, the V gene TRBV20-1; D is possibly TRBD1 (6 bases). The germline CDR1 and CDR2 sequences are DFQATT and SNEGSKA (reference sequence). Trimming took 1 base from V and 6 from J, leaving 7 bases between them. The CDR3 totals 13 residues. Written as DNA, the CDR3 is TGCAGTGCTAGAGGACAGGCTAATTCACCCCTCCACTTT. This sequence encodes CSARGQANSPLHF.

The chain recombines TRBV19 with TRBJ2-5; 8 nucleotides align to TRBD1. J was trimmed by 5 bases and V by 1 base; bases with no gene match: 3. From germline, CDR1 is LNHDA and CDR2 SQIVND (reference sequence). CDR3 length: 14 residues. CDR3 in amino acids: CASSIVDRVETQYF. The DNA for the CDR3 is TGTGCCAGTAGTATAGTGGACAGGGTGGAGACCCAGTACTTC.

The CDR3 DNA reads as TGTGCCAGTAACAACAGGGGGTCGAACACTGAAGCTTTCTTT. Translated, it gives CASNNRGSNTEAFF. This chain joins TRBV19 and TRBJ1-1; 8 nucleotides line up with TRBD1. Germline CDR1 reads LNHDA; CDR2 reads SQIVND (reference sequence). V lost 7 bases to trimming and J lost 1 base; unmatched junction nucleotides: 5. This CDR3 has 14 amino acids.

This chain links TRBV2 with TRBJ2-3; no definite D call. Germline CDR1 reads SNHLY; CDR2 reads FYNNEI. V lost 3 bases to trimming and J lost 1 base, with 8 bases between them. The CDR3 is 14 amino acids. CDR3 sequence (DNA): TGTGCCAGCAGTGATGGGGATCGCACAGATACGCAGTATTTT. Translating gives CASSDGDRTDTQYF.

This rearrangement joins TRBV20-1 to TRBJ1-1; D might be TRBD1 (5 bases). The CDR3 runs to 13 residues. V lost 5 bases and J lost 8, with 18 bases in between. CDR1 is DFQATT, CDR2 SNEGSKA, per germline (reference sequence). In DNA, the CDR3 is TGCAGTGCTCGCCGGGACGCCGACCGAGAAGCTTTCTTT. It yields the protein CSARRDADREAFF.

The chain carries TRBV6-4 and TRBJ2-3; D perhaps matches TRBD2 (5 bases). The CDR3 covers 13 residues. Germline V gene data show CDR1 as MRHNA and CDR2 as SNTAGT. The ends were cut back, 0 bases at V and 8 bases at J, with 9 bases in the middle. DNA of the CDR3: TGTGCCAGCAGTGACTCGGAGCTAGCTACGCAGTATTTT. Protein: CASSDSELATQYF.

This clonotype showed up just a few times. This chain uses TRBV20-1 with TRBJ1-2; no clear D gene. The CDR3 is 11 residues long. CDR1 DFQATT and CDR2 SNEGSKA come from the germline V gene (reference sequence). V dropped 0 bases and J dropped 8 bases, with 7 bases sitting between them. CDR3 DNA: TGCAGTGCTAGAGAGGTCCGGGGCTACACCTTC. Its translation: CSAREVRGYTF.

This chain connects TRBV7-9 to TRBJ2-5; TRBD1 matches at 8 bases. The J call is in doubt because the DNA end fits TRBJ2-1 better. CDR3 size: 16 residues. CDR1 is SEHNR and CDR2 is FQNEAQ in the germline V gene (reference sequence). The CDR3 sequence: CASSTGQGSSYNEQFF. The CDR3 bases are TGTGCCAGCAGCACCGGACAGGGAAGCTCCTACAATGAGCAGTTCTTC.

The chain recombines TRBV6-1 with TRBJ2-1; 10 nucleotides match TRBD2. The germline V gene encodes CDR1 MNHNS and CDR2 SASEGT. The CDR3 length is 14 residues. Germline trimming cut 6 bases from V and 12 bases from J; bases unmatched to any gene: 11. In DNA form, the CDR3 reads TGTGCCAGCAGAAGAGCGGGAGGGACTTCTGGGCAGTTCTTC. It is translated as CASRRAGGTSGQFF.

The chain uses TRBV5-1 and TRBJ2-3, with 8 bases fitting TRBD2. The CDR3 is made up of 17 amino acids. J lost 2 bases, V lost 4 bases, and 12 bases had no gene match. Germline loops: CDR1 SGHRS, CDR2 YFSETQ. Here the CDR3 DNA reads TGCGCCAGCAGCAAATCACCGGGACTAGAGCACACAGATACGCAGTATTTT. It encodes CASSKSPGLEHTDTQYF.

The J gene is TRBJ1-4, the V gene TRBV7-9; 8 nucleotides align to TRBD1. Trimming at V came to 1 base and at J to 5 bases, leaving 0 bases not matched to a gene. Germline CDR1 is SEHNR and CDR2 is FQNEAQ (reference sequence). The CDR3 is 14 amino acids. The CDR3 DNA sequence: TGTGCCAGCAGCTTAGGACAGGGGAATGAAAAACTGTTTTTT. This sequence encodes CASSLGQGNEKLFF.

The chain uses TRBV10-3 and TRBJ2-3; 7 bases are shared with TRBD1. Germline V gene lookup returns CDR1 ENHRY and CDR2 SYGVKD. V was pared by 7 bases and J by 2 bases, with 3 bases of the junction left unmatched. This CDR3 comprises 13 residues. CDR3 region: CAIKTGATDTQYF. The DNA of the CDR3 is TGTGCCATCAAAACAGGGGCCACAGATACGCAGTATTTT.

V and J are TRBV20-1 and TRBJ2-7, with D perhaps TRBD1 or TRBD2 (5 bases each). Germline V gene data show CDR1 as DFQATT and CDR2 as SNEGSKA (reference sequence). This CDR3 region has 13 residues. V was pared by 5 bases and J by 3 bases, with 14 bases between. DNA for the CDR3: TGCAGTGCTTCCCGGGACGATTTCTACGAGCAGTACTTC. Translating gives CSASRDDFYEQYF.

Regarding this clonotype: Relative to the germline gene, one junction end is altered; a read error may explain this. The V call is TRBV6-5, the J call TRBJ2-6; D uncertain. Germline CDR1 and CDR2: MNHEY and SVGAGI. The CDR3 is made up of 17 amino acids. CDR3 residues: CASNYSGGNSGANVLTF. The CDR3 region has the DNA TGTGCCAGCAATTACTCGGGTGGGAATTCTGGGGCCAACGTCCTGACTTTC.

A few counts support this clonotype. This chain joins TRBV20-1 and TRBJ2-7, with unresolved D. Looked up from germline, CDR1 is DFQATT and CDR2 is SNEGSKA (reference sequence). Trimming removed 3 bases at V and 6 bases at J, with 12 bases between. The CDR3 totals 12 residues. CDR3 DNA: TGCAGTGCTAGTTTAGGGAACGGCGAGCAGTACTTC. Its translation is CSASLGNGEQYF.

Concerning this clonotype itself: Compared with germline, one end of the junction differs, possibly owing to a read error. This CDR3 reads CATSGLVVGEQFF. In DNA form, the CDR3 reads TGTGCCACCAGTGGTTTGGTTGTCGGTGAGCAGTTCTTC. The chain joins TRBV24-1 to TRBJ2-1; D remains ambiguous. The CDR3 has 13 amino acids. Germline CDR1 KGHDR, CDR2 SFDVKD.

The rearrangement uses TRBV6-1 and TRBJ1-5, with TRBD1 matching over 9 bases. Germline V lookup: CDR1 MNHNS, CDR2 SASEGT. The V segment lost 6 bases and the J segment 5 bases; nucleotides outside the gene matches: 8. The CDR3 runs to 15 residues. The CDR3 loop is CASRARDRVDQPQHF. The CDR3 region has the DNA TGTGCCAGCAGGGCCCGGGACAGGGTGGATCAGCCCCAGCATTTT.

The chain uses TRBV2 and TRBJ1-4; no firm D call. Trimming shortened V by 1 base and J by 7 bases, and 13 bases separated the two germline ends. This CDR3 has 15 residues. Germline CDR1 SNHLY, CDR2 FYNNEI. CDR3 protein: CASSEGGSRSEKLFF. Here the CDR3 DNA reads TGTGCCAGCAGTGAAGGGGGTTCAAGGAGTGAAAAACTGTTTTTT.

The chain recombines TRBV7-6 with TRBJ2-1, with unresolved D. Germline-derived CDR1 and CDR2 are SGHVS and FNYEAQ. CDR3 length: 16 amino acids. With 5 bases removed from V and 0 bases from J, the gap between germline ends came to 14 bases. CDR3 sequence: CASSVDGISSYNEQFF. The CDR3 coding sequence is TGTGCCAGCAGCGTCGACGGAATCAGCTCCTACAATGAGCAGTTCTTC.

This sequence joins TRBV5-6 and TRBJ2-3, with D unclear. This CDR3 spans 14 amino acids. The V end was cut by 0 bases, the J end by 1 base, with 6 bases between. The germline V gene encodes CDR1 SGHDT and CDR2 YYEEEE. The CDR3 coding sequence is TGTGCCAGCAGCTTGGGCATGGGCACAGATACGCAGTATTTT. The encoded protein is CASSLGMGTDTQYF.

This clonotype has more than one count but fewer than ten. The chain uses TRBV7-6 and TRBJ1-1, with 7 bases lining up with TRBD1. Trimming at V came to 5 bases and at J to 0 bases, leaving 0 bases not matched to a gene. Per germline, CDR1 SGHVS and CDR2 FNYEAQ. The CDR3 sequence is 13 residues long. The CDR3: CASSRGLNTEAFF. The CDR3 DNA sequence: TGTGCCAGCAGCAGGGGGCTGAACACTGAAGCTTTCTTT.

This clonotype was recorded at least ten times. The CDR3 DNA reads as TGTGCCAGCAGCCAAGATGTCGTCCAGGACGAAGAGACCCAGTACTTC. The encoded protein is CASSQDVVQDEETQYF. The chain has TRBV3-1 and TRBJ2-5, with D unresolved. The V end was cut by 0 bases, the J end by 3 bases, with 14 bases between. The CDR3 runs 16 residues. CDR1 is LGHDT and CDR2 is YNNKEL in the germline V gene (reference sequence).

The rearrangement links TRBV2 to TRBJ1-5, with D uncertain. Germline V CDR1 and CDR2: SNHLY, FYNNEI. The CDR3 covers 13 residues. With 7 bases removed from V and 5 bases from J, the gap between germline ends came to 12 bases. CDR3 DNA sequence: TGTGCCAGCACCATGGAAGGAGATCAGCCCCAGCATTTT. This translates into CASTMEGDQPQHF.

The chain carries TRBV5-1 and TRBJ2-3; D tentatively reads TRBD1 or TRBD2 (5 bases each). CDR3 length equals 15 residues. Germline loops: CDR1 SGHRS, CDR2 YFSETQ. The V end lost 4 bases, the J end lost 2 bases, and 14 bases lay between the germline ends. The CDR3 sequence is CASSPGTAYTDTQYF. The CDR3 DNA sequence: TGCGCCAGCAGCCCAGGGACGGCCTACACAGATACGCAGTATTTT.

This clonotype showed up just a few times. The chain employs TRBV7-9 and TRBJ2-7; 11 bases map to TRBD2. The V gene's germline CDR1 is SEHNR and CDR2 FQNEAQ (reference sequence). The CDR3 contains 15 residues. V was clipped by 5 bases and J by 5 bases; unmatched bases: 8. The CDR3 sequence: CASSLTSGGVNEQYF. CDR3 coding DNA: TGTGCCAGCAGCCTTACTAGCGGGGGTGTGAACGAGCAGTACTTC.

J is TRBJ2-3 and V is TRBV24-1; 7 bases agree with TRBD2. CDR3 size: 15 residues. V shed 4 bases and J 1 base; nucleotides not matched to a gene: 4. The V gene's germline CDR1 is KGHDR and CDR2 SFDVKD. DNA of the CDR3: TGTGCCACCAGTGAGGCTAGCGGAGGCACAGATACGCAGTATTTT. It yields the protein CATSEASGGTDTQYF.

This chain uses TRBV20-1 with TRBJ1-2; D not certain. CDR3 length equals 12 residues. Germline V CDR1 and CDR2: DFQATT, SNEGSKA (reference sequence). Trimming cost V 0 bases and J 6 bases, with 8 bases left between them. CDR3 protein: CSARDLRDGYTF. In DNA form, the CDR3 reads TGCAGTGCTAGAGATCTAAGGGATGGCTACACCTTC.

In this sample, this clonotype turned up a few times. The junction does not match germline at one end; this may be a read error. The chain uses TRBV7-7 and TRBJ2-5; the D gene could be TRBD1 or TRBD2 (6 bases each). This CDR3 is built from 14 residues. CDR1 SSHAT and CDR2 FNYEAQ come from the germline V gene (reference sequence). For the CDR3, the DNA is TGTGCTAGCAGCTTAGGGGGGACTGAGGAGACCCAGTACTTC. Residues: CASSLGGTEETQYF.